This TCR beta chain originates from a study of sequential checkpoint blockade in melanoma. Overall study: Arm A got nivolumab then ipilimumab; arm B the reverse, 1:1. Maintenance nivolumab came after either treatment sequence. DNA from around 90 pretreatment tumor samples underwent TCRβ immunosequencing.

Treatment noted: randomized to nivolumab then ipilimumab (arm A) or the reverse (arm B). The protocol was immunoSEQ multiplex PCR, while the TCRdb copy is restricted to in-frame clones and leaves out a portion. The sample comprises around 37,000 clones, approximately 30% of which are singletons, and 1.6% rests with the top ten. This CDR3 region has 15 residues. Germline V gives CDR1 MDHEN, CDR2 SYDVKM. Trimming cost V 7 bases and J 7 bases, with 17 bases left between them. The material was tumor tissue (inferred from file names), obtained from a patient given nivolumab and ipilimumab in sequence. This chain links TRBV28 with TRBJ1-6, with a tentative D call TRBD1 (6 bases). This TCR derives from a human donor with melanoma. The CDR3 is CASNTLGQKNSPLHF. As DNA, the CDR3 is TGTGCCAGCAACACCCTCGGACAGAAGAATTCACCCCTCCACTTT.